The 6 T cell receptor beta chains below come from one sample, sequenced in a study of Ad26.COV2.S vaccination and SARS-CoV-2 variants. TCRdb keeps only in-frame clones here, not all; method: immunoSEQ multiplex PCR. This sample has nearly 400,000 clones, with around 89% found just once. Treatment in this sample: over 15 received Ad26.COV2.S at low or high dose, single or two shots; about five received placebo; per-sample allocation not given. Sampling took place 63 days after the first vaccine or placebo injection. The sample here was peripheral blood, taken in a trial of Ad26.COV2.S vaccine versus placebo. These receptors originate from a person between 18 and 65 years old who received the Ad26.COV2.S COVID-19 vaccine or a placebo.

The chain couples TRBV28 to TRBJ2-5, with D hard to call. CDR3 length: 15 residues. The germline V gene encodes CDR1 MDHEN and CDR2 SYDVKM. The germline V and J ends were trimmed by 4 bases and 0 bases, with 12 bases remaining between them. CDR3 amino acids: CASSYSVWYQETQYF. In DNA, the CDR3 is TGTGCCAGCAGTTATTCCGTATGGTACCAAGAGACCCAGTACTTC.

The J gene is TRBJ2-3, the V gene TRBV7-9; D remains unclear. V was cut by 6 bases and J by 2 bases, with 15 bases left in between. CDR3 length: 15 amino acids. Germline V gene lookup returns CDR1 SEHNR and CDR2 FQNEAQ (reference sequence). As DNA, the CDR3 is TGTGCCAGCAGTCGAATCAGGTCCACCACAGATACGCAGTATTTT. Protein sequence: CASSRIRSTTDTQYF.

The chain recombines TRBV18 with TRBJ2-1; TRBD2 is a possible D gene (5 bases). The CDR3 contains 13 residues. V was clipped by 0 bases and J by 8 bases, with 8 bases between them. Germline V gene data show CDR1 as KGHSH and CDR2 as LQKENI. CDR3 in DNA: TGTGCCAGCTCACCACCGGGAGCGGATGAGCAGTTCTTC. It codes for CASSPPGADEQFF.

This sequence joins TRBV9 and TRBJ2-1; TRBD2 might be the D (6 bases). Germline CDR1 reads SGDLS; CDR2 reads YYNGEE. Trimming removed 2 bases at V and 2 bases at J, with 14 bases between. The CDR3 is made up of 16 amino acids. CDR3 coding DNA: TGTGCCAGCAGCGTTTCCGGGACTCCGGCCTACAATGAGCAGTTCTTC. Translating it yields CASSVSGTPAYNEQFF.

The chain couples TRBV28 to TRBJ1-5; 7 bases line up with TRBD1. Trimming took 3 bases from V and 2 from J; bases not matched to a gene: 10. This CDR3 comprises 17 residues. Germline V lookup: CDR1 MDHEN, CDR2 SYDVKM. CDR3: CASSLVQGRWGNQPQHF. The DNA for the CDR3 is TGTGCCAGCAGTTTGGTACAGGGGAGGTGGGGCAATCAGCCCCAGCATTTT.

The chain combines TRBV7-5 with TRBJ2-1. TRBV7-5 is flagged as a pseudogene. The CDR3 runs to 13 residues. The CDR3 is CATTGHSYNEQFF. CDR3 coding DNA: TGTGCCACAACCGGGCACTCCTACAATGAGCAGTTCTTC.